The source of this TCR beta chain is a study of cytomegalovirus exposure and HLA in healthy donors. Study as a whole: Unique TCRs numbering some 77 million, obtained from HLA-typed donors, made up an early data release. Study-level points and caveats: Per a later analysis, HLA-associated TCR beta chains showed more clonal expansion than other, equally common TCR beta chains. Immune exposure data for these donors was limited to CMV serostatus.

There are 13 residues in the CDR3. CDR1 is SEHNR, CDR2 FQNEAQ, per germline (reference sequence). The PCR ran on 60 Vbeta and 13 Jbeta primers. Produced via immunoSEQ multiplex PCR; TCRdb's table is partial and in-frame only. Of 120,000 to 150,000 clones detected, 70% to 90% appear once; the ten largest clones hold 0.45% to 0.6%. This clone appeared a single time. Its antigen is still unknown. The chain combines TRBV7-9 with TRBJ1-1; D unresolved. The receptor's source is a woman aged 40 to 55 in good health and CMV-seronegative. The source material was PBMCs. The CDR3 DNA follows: TGTTCCATTAGACCAGGTAATTTAGCTGAAGCTTTCTTT. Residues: CSIRPGNLAEAFF. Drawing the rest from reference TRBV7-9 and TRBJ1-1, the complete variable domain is DTGVSQNPRHKITKRGQNVTFRCDPISEHNRLYWYRQTLGQGPEFLTYFQNEAQLEKSRLLSDRFSAERPKGSFSTLEIQRTEQGDSAMYLCSIRPGNLAEAFFGQGTRLTVV.